Listed below are T cell receptor beta chains from one sample, sequenced in a study of blood T cells in healthy people across ages. Each CDR3 protein is one row after TCRdb ran MiXCR on the 5' RACE reads. The sample shows over a million distinct CDR3 sequences, around 45% of them seen only once. What was sequenced was blood. The receptor source for this set is a woman aged 55-70 years in good health. Each CDR3 is given without its conserved first and last residue. The order of the fields is V gene, D gene, CDR3 protein. A D gene is named only where the DNA matches it firmly.

>TRBV12-3/TRBV12-4|TRBD1
ASSLRGQGAGNIQY
>TRBV28|TRBD1
ASSRTGGYYNEQF
>TRBV5-5|TRBD2
ASSLEGLTNNEQY
>TRBV28|TRBD1
ASRRDREDTEAF
>TRBV30|-
AWSVPGNTEAF
>TRBV15|-
ATSIETTGETQY
>TRBV18|-
ASSPPSGAPQGSHNEQF
>TRBV20-1|-
SALAGAPKGHNEQF
>TRBV14|TRBD2
ASSQRGGLASSEQY
>TRBV27|TRBD2
ASSSAGAGTGELF
>TRBV6-5|TRBD1
ASSKRQGGWETQY
>TRBV12-3/TRBV12-4|-
ASSFSLSYNEQF
>TRBV6-1|-
ASSESGVPTNEKLF
>TRBV29-1|TRBD1
SVYRGEAF
>TRBV5-4|-
ASRPVEVGNEQF
>TRBV5-1|-
ASSLLSSDQETQY
>TRBV11-3|-
ASSLDTTSTQY
>TRBV11-2|-
ASSSHWGTQY
>TRBV20-1|-
SASDMNTEAF
>TRBV28|TRBD2
ASSTSPGLAGGWSYEQY
>TRBV4-1|-
ASSQEISAPLYEQY
>TRBV20-1|TRBD2
SAQIGGRDNTQY
>TRBV20-1|-
SARDFDYNEQF
>TRBV6-1|-
ASSDPGGPFDEQY
>TRBV20-1|TRBD1
SARDRDRGDTGELF
>TRBV20-1|TRBD2
SARFSGRVNEQF
>TRBV29-1|TRBD1
SVWTGPDTQY